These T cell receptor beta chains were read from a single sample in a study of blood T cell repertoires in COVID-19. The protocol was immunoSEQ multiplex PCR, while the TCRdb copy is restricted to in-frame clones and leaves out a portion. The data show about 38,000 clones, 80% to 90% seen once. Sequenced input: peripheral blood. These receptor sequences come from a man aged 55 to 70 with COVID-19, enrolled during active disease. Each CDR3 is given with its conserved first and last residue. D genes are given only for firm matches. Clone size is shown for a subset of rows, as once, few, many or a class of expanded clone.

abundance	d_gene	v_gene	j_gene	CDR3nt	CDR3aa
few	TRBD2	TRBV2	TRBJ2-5	TGTGCCAGCACTCCAGGACTAGCTTTCGAGACCCAGTACTTC	CASTPGLAFETQYF
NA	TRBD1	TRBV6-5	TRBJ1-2	TGTGCCACATCCCCCGCGACAGGGTCCTATGGCTACACCTTC	CATSPATGSYGYTF
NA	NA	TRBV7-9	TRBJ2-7	TGTGCCAGCAGCTCGGGACTTCCCTACGAGCAGTACTTC	CASSSGLPYEQYF
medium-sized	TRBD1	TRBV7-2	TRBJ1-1	TGTGCCAGCAGCCCCAAGACAGGGTGGGACACTGAAGCTTTCTTT	CASSPKTGWDTEAFF
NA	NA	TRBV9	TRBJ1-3	TGTGCCAGCAGCGCCCCAGGAGACAGGCTCTCTGGAAACACCATATATTTT	CASSAPGDRLSGNTIYF
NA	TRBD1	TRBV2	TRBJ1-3	TGTGCCAGCAGTGACAGGGGGGAGAACACCATATATTTT	CASSDRGENTIYF
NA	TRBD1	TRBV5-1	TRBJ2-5	TGCGCCAGCAGCACTCTTGACAGGGTATGGGAGACCCAGTACTTC	CASSTLDRVWETQYF
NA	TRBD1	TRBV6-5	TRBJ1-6	TGTGCCAGCAGCCGAGGACAGGGTTATAATTCACCCCTCCACTTT	CASSRGQGYNSPLHF
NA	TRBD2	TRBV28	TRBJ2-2	TGTGCCAGCAGTCTCCATAGCGGGAGGGCCGGGGAGCTGTTTTTT	CASSLHSGRAGELFF
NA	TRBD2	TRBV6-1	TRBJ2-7	TGTGCCAGCAGTGAAGCGACTAGCGGGAGGGCCCTGCAGTACTTC	CASSEATSGRALQYF
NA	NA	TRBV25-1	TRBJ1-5	TGTGCCATCCAGACTATTAACAGAGTGTGTCAGCCCCAGCATTTT	CAIQTINRVCQPQHF
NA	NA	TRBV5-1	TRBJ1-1	TGCGCCAGCAGCCCCCAAGGTTTGGACAGCCCGAACACTGAAGCTTTCTTT	CASSPQGLDSPNTEAFF
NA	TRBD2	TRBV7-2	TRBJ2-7	TGTGCCAGCAGCTTAGCGTCCCTAGCGGGAGCTGAGCAGTACTTC	CASSLASLAGAEQYF
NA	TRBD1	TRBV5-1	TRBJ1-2	TGCGCCAGCAGCAGAGACGGGACAGCTAACTATGGCTACACCTTC	CASSRDGTANYGYTF
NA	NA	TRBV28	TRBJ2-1	TGTGCCAGCAGTTTAGTAACTATGGGGAGCAATGAGCAGTTCTTC	CASSLVTMGSNEQFF
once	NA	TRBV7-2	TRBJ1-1	TGTGCCAGCAGCGGAGGAAGGGGGGGGACTGAAGCTTTCTTT	CASSGGRGGTEAFF
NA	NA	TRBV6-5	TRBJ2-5	TGTGCCAGCACCCTTACAGGGCTCGGGACCCAGTACTTC	CASTLTGLGTQYF
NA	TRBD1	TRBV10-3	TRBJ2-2	TGTGCCATCACCGGGACAGAAAACACCGGGGAGCTGTTTTTT	CAITGTENTGELFF
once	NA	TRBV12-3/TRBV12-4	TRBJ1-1	TGTGCCAGCAGTTTAGCGGCCGGGAAAGCTTTCTTT	CASSLAAGKAFF
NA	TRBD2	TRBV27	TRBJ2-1	TGTGCCAGCAGCCCAGGACTAGCGGCCGTGAATGAGCAGTTCTTC	CASSPGLAAVNEQFF
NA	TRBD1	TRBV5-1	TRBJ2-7	TGCGCCAGCAGCGGATCGGGACAGAGCTACGAGCAGTACTTC	CASSGSGQSYEQYF
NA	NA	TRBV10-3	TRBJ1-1	TGTGCCATCAGTGACTACGGGAACACTGAAGCTTTCTTT	CAISDYGNTEAFF
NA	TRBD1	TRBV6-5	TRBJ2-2	TGTGCCAGCAGTTACGGGACAGACACCGGGGAGCTGTTTTTT	CASSYGTDTGELFF
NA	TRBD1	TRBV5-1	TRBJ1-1	TGCGCCAGCAGCTTGACCCCAGAGACAGGGGGCCCCCGGGCTTTCTTT	CASSLTPETGGPRAFF
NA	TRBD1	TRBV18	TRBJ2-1	TGTGCCAGCTCACCATGGGGACAGGGTTACAATGAGCAGTTCTTC	CASSPWGQGYNEQFF
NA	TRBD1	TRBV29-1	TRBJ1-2	TGCAGCGCCGGAGACAGGGGGAACTATGGCTACACCTTC	CSAGDRGNYGYTF
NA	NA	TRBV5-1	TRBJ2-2	TGCGCCAGCACCGAACAGGGGACTCCAGCTGGGGAGCTGTTTTTT	CASTEQGTPAGELFF
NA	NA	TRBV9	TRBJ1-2	TGTGCCAGCAGCGAGCGGGGGAGGGGGTACTACACCTTC	CASSERGRGYYTF
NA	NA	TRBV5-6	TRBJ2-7	TGTGCCAGCAGCTGGGGGGGGGCCAGCTCCTACGAGCAGTACTTC	CASSWGGASSYEQYF
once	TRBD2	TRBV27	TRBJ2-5	TGTGCCAGCAGTTCTAGGACTAGCGGGGACCAAGAGACCCAGTACTTC	CASSSRTSGDQETQYF
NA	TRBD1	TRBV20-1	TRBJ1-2	TGCAGTGCGGGACAGAGCTATGGCTACACCTTC	CSAGQSYGYTF
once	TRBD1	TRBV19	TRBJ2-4	TGTGCCAGTAGTCCCCCGGGGGACAGGGGGACCAAAAACATTCAGTACTTC	CASSPPGDRGTKNIQYF
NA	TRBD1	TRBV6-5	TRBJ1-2	TGTGCCAGCAGTTCCGGGGGACAGGCTAACTATGGCTACACCTTC	CASSSGGQANYGYTF
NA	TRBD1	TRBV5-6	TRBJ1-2	TGTGCCAGCAGCAACCGACAGGGGGCCCGTCCTAACTATGGCTACACCTTC	CASSNRQGARPNYGYTF
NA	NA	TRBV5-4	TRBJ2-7	TGTGCCAGCAGCTTGATCGGGGTTCACGAGCAGTACTTC	CASSLIGVHEQYF
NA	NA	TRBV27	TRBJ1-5	TGTGCCAGCAGTTTGCGGGGGTTTCAGCCCCAGCATTTT	CASSLRGFQPQHF
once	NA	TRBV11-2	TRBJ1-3	TGTGCCAGCAGAACCTACGGGACACCGTACGACACCATATATTTT	CASRTYGTPYDTIYF
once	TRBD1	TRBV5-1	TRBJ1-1	TGCGCCAGCAGCCCGACCACAGGGGGATGGACTGAAGCTTTCTTT	CASSPTTGGWTEAFF
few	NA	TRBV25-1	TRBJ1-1	TGTGCCAGCAGTGCAGGGGTGAACACTGAAGCTTTCTTT	CASSAGVNTEAFF
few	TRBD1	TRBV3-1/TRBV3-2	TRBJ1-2	TGTGCCAGCAGCCCGGCACAGGGGTTTTCCGGCTACACCTTC	CASSPAQGFSGYTF
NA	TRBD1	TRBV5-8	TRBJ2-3	TGTGCCAGCAGCTTTAGACAGGGGAGAGATACGCAGTATTTT	CASSFRQGRDTQYF
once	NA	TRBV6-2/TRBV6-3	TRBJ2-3	TGTGCCAGCAGCAAACGGGGACAAGAAGTCACAGATACGCAGTATTTT	CASSKRGQEVTDTQYF
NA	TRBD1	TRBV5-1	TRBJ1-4	TGCGCCAGCAGCTTGGGGACAGGCGGAAATGAAAAACTGTTTTTT	CASSLGTGGNEKLFF
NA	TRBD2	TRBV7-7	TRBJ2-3	TGTGCCAGCAGCTTAGGGCTAGCGGGAGGAACAGATACGCAGTATTTT	CASSLGLAGGTDTQYF
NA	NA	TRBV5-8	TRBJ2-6	TGTGCCAGCAGCTTGGCTTATTCGGGGATCTCTGGGGCCAACGTCCTGACTTTC	CASSLAYSGISGANVLTF
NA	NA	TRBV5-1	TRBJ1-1	TGCGCCAGCAGCTTGGATCCGGGATCAAGTGAAGCTTTCTTT	CASSLDPGSSEAFF
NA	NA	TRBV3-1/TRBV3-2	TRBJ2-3	TGTGCCAGCAGCCAAGCGGGAGATACGCAGTATTTT	CASSQAGDTQYF
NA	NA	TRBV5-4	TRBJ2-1	TGTGCCAGCAGCTTGGACCCCACTGGCTACAATGAGCAGTTCTTC	CASSLDPTGYNEQFF
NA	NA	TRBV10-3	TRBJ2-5	TGTGCCGCAACCTCCGGACGTAGCGACCAAGAGACCCAGTACTTC	CAATSGRSDQETQYF
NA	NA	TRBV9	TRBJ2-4	TGTGCCAGCAGGGCCCCCCCCGCTGGCGCCAAAAACATTCAGTACTTC	CASRAPPAGAKNIQYF
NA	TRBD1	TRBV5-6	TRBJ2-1	TGTGCCAGCAGCTTGCGGACAGGGGGCAGTCACAATGAGCAGTTCTTC	CASSLRTGGSHNEQFF